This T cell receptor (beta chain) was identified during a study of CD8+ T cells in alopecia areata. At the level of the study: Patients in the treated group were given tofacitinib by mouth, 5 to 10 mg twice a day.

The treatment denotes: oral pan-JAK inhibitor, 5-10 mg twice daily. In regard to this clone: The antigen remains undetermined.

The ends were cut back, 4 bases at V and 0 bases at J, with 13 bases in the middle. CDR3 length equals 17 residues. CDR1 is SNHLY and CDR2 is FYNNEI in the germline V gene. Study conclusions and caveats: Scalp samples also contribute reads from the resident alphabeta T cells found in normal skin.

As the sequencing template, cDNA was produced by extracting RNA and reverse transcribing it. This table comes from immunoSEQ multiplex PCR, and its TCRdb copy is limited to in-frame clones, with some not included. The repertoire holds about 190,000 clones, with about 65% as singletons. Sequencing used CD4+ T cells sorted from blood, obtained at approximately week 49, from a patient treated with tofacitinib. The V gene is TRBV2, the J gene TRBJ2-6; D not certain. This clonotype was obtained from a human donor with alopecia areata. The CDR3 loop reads CASSARVHGSGANVLTF. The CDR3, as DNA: TGTGCCAGCAGTGCAAGGGTCCACGGCTCTGGGGCCAACGTCCTGACTTTC.